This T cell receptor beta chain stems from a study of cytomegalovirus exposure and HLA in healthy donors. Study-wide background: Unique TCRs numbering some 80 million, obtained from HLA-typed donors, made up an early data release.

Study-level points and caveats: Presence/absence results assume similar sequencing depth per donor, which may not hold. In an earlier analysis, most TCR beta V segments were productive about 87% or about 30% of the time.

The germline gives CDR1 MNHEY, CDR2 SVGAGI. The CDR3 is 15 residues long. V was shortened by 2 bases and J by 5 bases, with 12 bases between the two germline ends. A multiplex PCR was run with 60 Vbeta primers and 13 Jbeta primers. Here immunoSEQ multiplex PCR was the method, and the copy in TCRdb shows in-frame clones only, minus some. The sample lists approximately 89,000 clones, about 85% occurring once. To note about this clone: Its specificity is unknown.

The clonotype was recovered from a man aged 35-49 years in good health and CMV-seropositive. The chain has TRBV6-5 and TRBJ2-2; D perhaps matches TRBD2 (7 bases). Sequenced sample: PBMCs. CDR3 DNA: TGTGCCAGCAGTTACGGGGGGGGCGGGACCGGGGAGCTGTTTTTT. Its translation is CASSYGGGGTGELFF.